The 9 T cell receptor beta chains given below trace back to one sample, sequenced in a study of T-cell memory formation after mild COVID-19. TCRdb analysed the 5' RACE reads with MiXCR anew, one entry per CDR3 protein. The sample has a few hundred thousand distinct CDR3 sequences; roughly an eighth are singletons. Sequencing was performed on PBMCs or a T cell subset sorted from them (not recorded which). The origin of the receptors is a man younger than 35 who had mild COVID-19 (a few samples of this study predate the infection). Cell type and time point are not known.

The chain's CDR3 is CSAPRAGALDQFF. The CDR3 bases are TGCAGTGCTCCGAGGGCGGGGGCCCTCGACCAGTTCTTC. V is TRBV20-1 and J is TRBJ2-1; D might be TRBD2 (7 bases). The CDR3 contains 13 residues. V was cut by 5 bases and J by 13 bases, with 21 bases left in between. The germline gives CDR1 DFQATT, CDR2 SNEGSKA (reference sequence).

The J gene is TRBJ2-6, the V gene TRBV3-1; D not resolved. Germline V gene lookup returns CDR1 LGHDT and CDR2 YNNKEL (reference sequence). V lost 8 bases and J 1 base, leaving 6 bases between the germline ends. The CDR3 length is 13 residues. This chain's CDR3 is CASWMSGANVLTF. The CDR3 coding sequence is TGTGCCAGCTGGATGTCTGGGGCCAACGTCCTGACTTTC.

This clonotype was seen repeatedly, ten times or more. The chain links TRBV12-3 or TRBV12-4 to TRBJ2-1; 7 bases line up with TRBD2. Trimming at V came to 2 bases and at J to 9 bases, leaving 4 bases not matched to a gene. This CDR3 region has 13 residues. CDR3 nucleotides: TGTGCCAGCAGTTTAAGTGGGGGGGGTGAGCAGTTCTTC. Its translation is CASSLSGGGEQFF.

Here the CDR3 reads CASKIRAGRTDTQYF. Here the CDR3 DNA reads TGTGCCAGCAAGATACGAGCGGGGCGGACAGATACGCAGTATTTT. This sequence joins TRBV6-2 or TRBV6-3 and TRBJ2-3, with 7 bases fitting TRBD2. The CDR3 is made up of 15 amino acids. The germline V gene encodes CDR1 MNHEY and CDR2 SVGEGT. V shed 7 bases, J shed 3 bases, and the junction held 10 bases outside the gene matches.

The gene calls are TRBV20-1 and TRBJ2-3; D unresolved. The germline V gene encodes CDR1 DFQATT and CDR2 SNEGSKA (reference sequence). The CDR3 has 12 amino acids. In nucleotides, the CDR3 is TGCACCCCCATGGGCGGCACAGATACGCAGTATTTT. Encoded protein: CTPMGGTDTQYF.

CDR3 bases: TGCGCCAGCAGCATTTCGACAGGGAGCTATGGCTACACCTTC. It is translated as CASSISTGSYGYTF. The V and J genes are TRBV5-1 and TRBJ1-2; 7 bases fit TRBD1. Trimming removed 4 bases from V and 4 bases from J; junction bases left unmatched: 7. This CDR3 has 14 amino acids. Germline V gene sequence: CDR1 SGHRS, CDR2 YFSETQ.

The chain is built from TRBV2 and TRBJ1-6; TRBD1 aligns across 9 bases. With 4 bases clipped from V and 10 bases from J, the junction kept 8 bases outside the gene matches. Germline values: CDR1 SNHLY, CDR2 FYNNEI. CDR3 size: 15 residues. The CDR3: CASSGSGQGNSPLHF. The DNA for the CDR3 is TGTGCCAGCAGTGGGTCGGGACAGGGCAACTCACCCCTCCACTTT.

J is TRBJ1-4 and V is TRBV7-2; D uncertain. V was shortened by 1 base and J by 12 bases, with 12 bases between the two germline ends. Per germline, CDR1 SGHTA and CDR2 FQGNSA. This CDR3 region has 13 residues. CDR3 loop: CASSLVSGWELFF. CDR3 nucleotide sequence: TGTGCCAGCAGCTTAGTCTCGGGTTGGGAACTGTTTTTT.

This chain links TRBV28 with TRBJ2-7, with D perhaps TRBD1 (6 bases). V was shortened by 2 bases and J by 6 bases, with 14 bases between the two germline ends. The CDR3 sequence is 14 residues long. The germline V gene has CDR1 MDHEN and CDR2 SYDVKM. CDR3 in DNA: TGTGCCAGCAGTTTAACAGGGTCCCTCCTCGAGCAGTACGTC. Amino acid sequence: CASSLTGSLLEQYV.